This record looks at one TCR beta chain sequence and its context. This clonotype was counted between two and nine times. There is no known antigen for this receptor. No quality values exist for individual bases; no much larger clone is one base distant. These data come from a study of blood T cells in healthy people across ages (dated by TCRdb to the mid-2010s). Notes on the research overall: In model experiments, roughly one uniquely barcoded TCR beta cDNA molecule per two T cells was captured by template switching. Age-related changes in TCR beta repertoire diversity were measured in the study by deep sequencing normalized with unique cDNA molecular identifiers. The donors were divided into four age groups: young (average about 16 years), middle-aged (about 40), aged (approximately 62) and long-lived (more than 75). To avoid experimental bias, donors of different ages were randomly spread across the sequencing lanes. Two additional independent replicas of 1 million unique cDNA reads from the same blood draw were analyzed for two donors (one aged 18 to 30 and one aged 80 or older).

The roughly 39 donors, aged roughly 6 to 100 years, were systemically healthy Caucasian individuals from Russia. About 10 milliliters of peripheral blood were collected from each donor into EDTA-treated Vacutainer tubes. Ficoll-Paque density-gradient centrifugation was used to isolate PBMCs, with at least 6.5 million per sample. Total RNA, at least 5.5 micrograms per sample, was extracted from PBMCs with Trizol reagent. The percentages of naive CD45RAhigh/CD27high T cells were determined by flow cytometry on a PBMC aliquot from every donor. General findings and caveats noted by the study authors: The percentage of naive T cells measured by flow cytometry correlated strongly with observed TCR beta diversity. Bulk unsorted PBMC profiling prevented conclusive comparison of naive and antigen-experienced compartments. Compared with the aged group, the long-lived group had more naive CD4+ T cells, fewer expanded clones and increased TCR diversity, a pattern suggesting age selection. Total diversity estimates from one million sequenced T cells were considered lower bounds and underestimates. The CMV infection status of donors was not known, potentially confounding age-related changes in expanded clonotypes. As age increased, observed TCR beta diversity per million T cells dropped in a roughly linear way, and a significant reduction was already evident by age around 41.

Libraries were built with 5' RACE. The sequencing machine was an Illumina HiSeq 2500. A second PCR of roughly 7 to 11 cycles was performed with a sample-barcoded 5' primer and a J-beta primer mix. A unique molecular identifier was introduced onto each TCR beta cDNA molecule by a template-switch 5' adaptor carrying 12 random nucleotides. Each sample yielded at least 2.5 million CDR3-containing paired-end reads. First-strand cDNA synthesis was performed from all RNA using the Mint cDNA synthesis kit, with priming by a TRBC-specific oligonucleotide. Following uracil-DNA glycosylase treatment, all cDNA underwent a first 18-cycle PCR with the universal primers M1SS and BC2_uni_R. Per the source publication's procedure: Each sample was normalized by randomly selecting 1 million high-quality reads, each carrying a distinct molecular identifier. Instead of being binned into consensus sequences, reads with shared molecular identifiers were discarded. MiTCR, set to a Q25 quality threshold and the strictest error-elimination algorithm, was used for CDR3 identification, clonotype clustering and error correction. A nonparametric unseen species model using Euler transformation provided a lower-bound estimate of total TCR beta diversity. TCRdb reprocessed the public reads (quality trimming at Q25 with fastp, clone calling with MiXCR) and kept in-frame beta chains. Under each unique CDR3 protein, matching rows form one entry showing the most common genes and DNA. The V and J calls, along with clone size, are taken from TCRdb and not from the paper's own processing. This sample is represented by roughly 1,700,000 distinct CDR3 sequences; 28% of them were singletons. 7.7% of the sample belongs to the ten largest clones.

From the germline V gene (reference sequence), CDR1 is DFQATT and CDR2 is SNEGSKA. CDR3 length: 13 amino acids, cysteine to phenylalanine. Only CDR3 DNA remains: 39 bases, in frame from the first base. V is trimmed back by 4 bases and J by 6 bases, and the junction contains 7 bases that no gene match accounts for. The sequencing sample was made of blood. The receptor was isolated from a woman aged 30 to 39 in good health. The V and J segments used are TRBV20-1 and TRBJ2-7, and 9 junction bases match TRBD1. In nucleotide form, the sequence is TGCAGTGCTACCACAGGGGGCGGGCGCGAGCAGTACTTC. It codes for CSATTGGGREQYF.